Each of the 2 T cell receptor beta chains below was sequenced from the same sample in a study of T cell responses to AZD1222 COVID-19 vaccine. The data were produced by immunoSEQ multiplex PCR, yet TCRdb's version contains in-frame clones alone and is incomplete. The data show 130,000 or so clones, around 90% seen once. The sample here was peripheral blood, taken 28 days after the second dose of the MenACWY control vaccine. Receptors originate from an adult who received the MenACWY meningococcal vaccine as a control.

The chain couples TRBV11-3 to TRBJ1-4, with D maybe TRBD1 (5 bases). Germline V CDR1 and CDR2: SGHNT, YENEEA. V gave up 5 bases and J gave up 0 bases, with 19 bases separating them. The CDR3 covers 18 residues. In nucleotides, the CDR3 is TGTGCCAGCAGCCCGATGGGGACGGACCTTGCAACTAATGAAAAACTGTTTTTT. Its protein is CASSPMGTDLATNEKLFF.

The rearrangement uses TRBV6-5 and TRBJ1-4; tentative D call: TRBD1 (5 bases). The V gene's germline CDR1 is MNHEY and CDR2 SVGAGI. The CDR3 has 15 residues. Trimming removed 7 bases from V and 8 bases from J, with 20 bases in between. CDR3 protein: CASTTRRRGREKLFF. The CDR3 DNA reads TGTGCCAGCACCACTCGGCGTAGGGGACGAGAAAAACTGTTTTTT.